This T cell receptor (beta chain) was recorded in a study of response to subunit inactivated influenza vaccine. Findings and limits, study-wide: Each seasonal influenza vaccination recruits few new T cells, the authors suggested.

In the case of this clonotype: The antigen is unknown.

The J segment lost 6 bases and the V segment lost 1 base, leaving 9 bases of the junction unmatched. Germline CDR1 is DFQATT and CDR2 is SNEGSKA (reference sequence). This CDR3 spans 17 amino acids. TCRdb reanalysed the RT-PCR reads using MiXCR and keeps one entry per CDR3 protein. The table shows hundreds of thousands of distinct CDR3 sequences, with around 13% occurring only once. The rearrangement links TRBV20-1 to TRBJ2-1; 13 bases agree with TRBD2. The source is a man aged 45 to 65 who received an inactivated influenza vaccine. The sample here was PBMCs from blood, taken 14 days before vaccination. CDR3 DNA sequence: TGCAGTGCTAGAGGCCGGACTAGCGGGAGTAGTGGCAATGAGCAGTTCTTC. It specifies CSARGRTSGSSGNEQFF.